The 14 T cell receptor beta chains reported below all come from one sample, sequenced in a study of cytomegalovirus exposure and HLA in healthy donors. Method: immunoSEQ multiplex PCR; TCRdb's copy keeps in-frame clones and lacks some. The sample has over 200,000 clones, roughly 88% seen once; the top ten hold under 4%. The sequenced sample was PBMCs. These receptors were collected from a young woman in good health and CMV-seronegative.

This clone was seen a single time. V gene TRBV18 combines with J gene TRBJ1-4, with D unclear. Germline-derived CDR1 and CDR2 are KGHSH and LQKENI. The V end lost 3 bases, the J end lost 11 bases, and 16 bases lay between the germline ends. This CDR3 comprises 14 residues. This chain's CDR3 is CASSPPQSQQKLFF. CDR3 coding DNA: TGTGCCAGCTCACCTCCCCAAAGCCAACAGAAACTGTTTTTT.

The rearrangement uses TRBV4-3 and TRBJ2-7; D is unresolved. Trimming removed 0 bases from V and 3 bases from J, with 9 bases in between. In germline, CDR1 is LGHNA, CDR2 YSLEER. The CDR3 is 14 amino acids. In DNA, the CDR3 is TGCGCCAGCAGCCAAGAATTGGACGGCTACGAGCAGTACTTC. Its protein product is CASSQELDGYEQYF.

The chain employs TRBV28 and TRBJ2-2; D not certain. In germline, CDR1 is MDHEN, CDR2 SYDVKM. The CDR3 length is 14 residues. Trimming took 5 bases from V and 2 from J, leaving 9 bases between them. CDR3 region: CASSGRSNTGELFF. The CDR3 nucleotides read TGTGCCAGCAGTGGTCGGTCTAACACCGGGGAGCTGTTTTTT.

This clone was detected only a few times. The chain is built from TRBV19 and TRBJ1-1, with 8 bases lining up with TRBD1. The ends lost 8 bases at V and 0 bases at J; junction bases unmatched: 11. Germline loops: CDR1 LNHDA, CDR2 SQIVND (reference sequence). The CDR3 has 16 amino acids. CDR3 coding DNA: TGTGCCAGTCGAATTCTTGGACAGGGAATGAACACTGAAGCTTTCTTT. Translated: CASRILGQGMNTEAFF.

This chain links TRBV6-1 with TRBJ2-7, with D possibly being TRBD1 (6 bases). The V end was cut by 7 bases, the J end by 3 bases, with 19 bases between. Germline lookup yields CDR1 MNHNS and CDR2 SASEGT. The CDR3 runs to 15 residues. The DNA for the CDR3 is TGTGCCAGCACCCCCCGTAACAGGGCCCTCTACGAGCAGTACTTC. The encoded protein is CASTPRNRALYEQYF.

The chain has TRBV5-6 and TRBJ2-1, with D unresolved. Trimming removed 2 bases at V and 4 bases at J, with 10 bases between. Germline CDR1 SGHDT, CDR2 YYEEEE. This CDR3 contains 14 residues. The CDR3 loop is CASSFALPYNEQFF. The DNA of the CDR3 is TGTGCCAGCAGCTTCGCCTTGCCTTACAATGAGCAGTTCTTC.

V and J are TRBV28 and TRBJ1-3; D remains ambiguous. Germline V gene data show CDR1 as MDHEN and CDR2 as SYDVKM. The CDR3 contains 16 residues. With 5 bases removed from V and 6 bases from J, the gap between germline ends came to 20 bases. For the CDR3, the DNA is TGTGCCAGCAGTCCTCGTGTAGTTAGGGCTGAAAACACCATATATTTT. The encoded protein is CASSPRVVRAENTIYF.

The chain has TRBV5-6 and TRBJ1-1; D gene unclear. V was cut by 3 bases and J by 1 base, with 4 bases left in between. This CDR3 spans 12 amino acids. Germline lookup yields CDR1 SGHDT and CDR2 YYEEEE. CDR3 amino acids: CASSWGNTEAFF. The DNA of the CDR3 is TGTGCCAGCAGCTGGGGGAACACTGAAGCTTTCTTT.

V gene TRBV28 combines with J gene TRBJ2-1; TRBD1 matches 8 bases. The V gene's germline CDR1 is MDHEN and CDR2 SYDVKM. The CDR3 sequence is 14 residues long. J lost 3 bases, V lost 3 bases, and 1 base had no gene match. The CDR3, as DNA: TGTGCCAGCAGTTTGACAGGGGTCTACAATGAGCAGTTCTTC. Translating gives CASSLTGVYNEQFF. The complete variable domain, with remaining parts taken from reference TRBV28 and TRBJ2-1, reads DVKVTQSSRYLVKRTGEKVFLECVQDMDHENMFWYRQDPGLGLRLIYFSYDVKMKEKGDIPEGYSVSREKKERFSLILESASTNQTSMYLCASSLTGVYNEQFFGPGTRLTVL.

The chain couples TRBV27 to TRBJ1-1; D call uncertain. Looked up from germline, CDR1 is MNHEY and CDR2 is SMNVEV (reference sequence). The V and J ends lost 5 bases and 3 bases respectively, with 16 bases between them. The CDR3 consists of 15 residues. For the CDR3, the DNA is TGTGCCAGCAGTCAAGGGTTGGCACTTTACACTGAAGCTTTCTTT. This sequence encodes CASSQGLALYTEAFF.

The table lists this clone with a count of one. The chain is built from TRBV5-1 and TRBJ2-7, with 8 positions matching TRBD2. Germline V CDR1 and CDR2: SGHRS, YFSETQ. Trimming cost V 1 base and J 6 bases; bases outside gene matches: 6. The CDR3 runs to 14 residues. In DNA form, the CDR3 reads TGCGCCAGCAGCTTGTGGGGCGGGAGGTCCGAGCAGTACTTC. It translates to CASSLWGGRSEQYF.

This clone was counted a single time. Other DNA variants within this sample encode the same CDR3. J is TRBJ2-7 and V is TRBV14; D uncertain. The germline V gene encodes CDR1 SGHDN and CDR2 FVKESK. Trimming took 1 base from V and 6 from J, leaving 7 bases between them. CDR3 length: 12 amino acids. The CDR3 bases are TGTGCCAGCAGCCAAGTGGGCGGCGAGCAGTACTTC. As protein: CASSQVGGEQYF.

The rearrangement uses TRBV20-1 and TRBJ2-3; D ambiguous. The CDR3 extends over 11 amino acids. V was clipped by 5 bases and J by 7 bases, with 10 bases between them. Germline loops: CDR1 DFQATT, CDR2 SNEGSKA (reference sequence). The DNA for the CDR3 is TGCAGTGCTGTAAGACAAAATACGCAGTATTTT. Translating gives CSAVRQNTQYF.

V gene TRBV25-1 combines with J gene TRBJ2-1; no reliable D call. Trimming shortened V by 4 bases and J by 8 bases, and 6 bases separated the two germline ends. Germline V CDR1 and CDR2: MGHDK, SYGVNS. This CDR3 contains 11 residues. CDR3 DNA: TGTGCCAGCAGTGCAAATTATGAGCAGTTCTTC. Its translation is CASSANYEQFF.